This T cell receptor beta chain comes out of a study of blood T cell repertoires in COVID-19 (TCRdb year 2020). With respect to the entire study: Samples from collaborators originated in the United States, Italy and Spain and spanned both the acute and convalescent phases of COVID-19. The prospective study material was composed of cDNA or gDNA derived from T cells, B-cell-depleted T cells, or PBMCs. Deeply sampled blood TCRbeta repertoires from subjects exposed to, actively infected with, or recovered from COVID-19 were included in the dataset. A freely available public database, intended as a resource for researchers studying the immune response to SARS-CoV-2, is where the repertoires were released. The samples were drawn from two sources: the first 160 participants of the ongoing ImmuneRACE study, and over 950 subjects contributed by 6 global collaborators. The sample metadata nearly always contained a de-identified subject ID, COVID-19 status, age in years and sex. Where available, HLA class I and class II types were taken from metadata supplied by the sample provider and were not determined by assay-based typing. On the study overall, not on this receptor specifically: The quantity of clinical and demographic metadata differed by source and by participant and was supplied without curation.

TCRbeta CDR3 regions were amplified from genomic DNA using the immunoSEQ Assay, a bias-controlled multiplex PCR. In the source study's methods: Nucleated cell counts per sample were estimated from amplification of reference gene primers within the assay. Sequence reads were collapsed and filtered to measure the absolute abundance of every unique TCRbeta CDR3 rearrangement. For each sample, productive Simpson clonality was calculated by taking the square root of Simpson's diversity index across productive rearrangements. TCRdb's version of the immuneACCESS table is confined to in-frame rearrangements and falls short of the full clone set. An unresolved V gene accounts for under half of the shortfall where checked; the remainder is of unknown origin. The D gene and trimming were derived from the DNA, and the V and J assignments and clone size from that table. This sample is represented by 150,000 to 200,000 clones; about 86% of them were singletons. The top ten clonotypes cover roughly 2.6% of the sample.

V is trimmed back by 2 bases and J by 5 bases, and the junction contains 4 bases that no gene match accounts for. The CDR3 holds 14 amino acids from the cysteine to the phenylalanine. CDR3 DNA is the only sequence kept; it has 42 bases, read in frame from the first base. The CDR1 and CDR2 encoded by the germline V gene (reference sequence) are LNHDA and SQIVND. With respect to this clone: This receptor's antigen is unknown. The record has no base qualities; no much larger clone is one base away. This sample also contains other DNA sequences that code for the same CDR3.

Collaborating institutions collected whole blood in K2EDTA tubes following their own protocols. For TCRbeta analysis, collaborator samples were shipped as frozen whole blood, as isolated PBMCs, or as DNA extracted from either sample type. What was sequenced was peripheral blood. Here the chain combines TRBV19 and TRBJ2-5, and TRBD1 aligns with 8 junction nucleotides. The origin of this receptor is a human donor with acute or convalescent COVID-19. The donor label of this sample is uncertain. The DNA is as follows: TGTGCCAGTAGTATACAGGGGGCTAAGGAGACCCAGTACTTC. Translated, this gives CASSIQGAKETQYF.